This paragraph covers one TCR beta chain sequence. Antigen unknown. Method: immunoSEQ multiplex PCR; TCRdb's copy keeps in-frame clones and lacks some. The sample shows 66,000 or so clones, 74% of them seen only once. The CDR3 spans 12 residues. V lost 7 bases to trimming and J lost 3 bases, with 6 bases between them. Per germline, CDR1 SNHLY and CDR2 FYNNEI. This record comes from a study of vaccination effects on CD4 cells after COVID-19. Following culture for about ten days, CD4+ T cells were isolated. Two-dose vaccination with either BNT162b2 or mRNA-1273 was given to the participants. The healthy vaccine recipients, who had no prior SARS-CoV-2 infection, showed negative nucleocapsid antibodies.

The sequence was obtained from a human donor who received a COVID-19 vaccine. The sequencing used CD4+ T cells from PBMCs cultured without peptide, collected after COVID-19 vaccination. This sequence joins TRBV2 and TRBJ1-4; no clear D gene. CDR3 bases: TGTGCCAGCAAGGGATCTAATGAAAAACTGTTTTTT. This gives the protein CASKGSNEKLFF.